The rows below give T cell receptor beta chains drawn from one sample of a study of graft-versus-host responses after intestinal transplantation. TCRdb's copy holds only in-frame clones and misses some; the assay was immunoSEQ multiplex PCR. This table has over 75,000 clones, about 89% appearing once. No antigen is known for these receptors. Sequenced here: unstimulated CD4+ T cells sorted from spleen or lymph node cells, sampled before intestinal transplant. Receptors originate from a human donor who received an intestinal transplant. CDR3s include the opening cysteine and the closing phenylalanine or tryptophan. The order of the fields is V gene, J gene, D gene, clone size, CDR3 DNA, CDR3 protein. D genes are given only for firm matches. Only some rows state a clone size, as once, few, many or a class for expanded clones.

TRBV19	TRBJ2-1	TRBD2	.	TGTGCCAGTAGTATTCTAGCGGGATACAATGAGCAGTTCTTC	CASSILAGYNEQFF
TRBV28	TRBJ1-6	.	.	TGTGCCAGCAGTTTAATGCCGACCTCGGGTTCACCCCTCCACTTT	CASSLMPTSGSPLHF
TRBV28	TRBJ1-1	TRBD1	.	TGTGCCAGCAGTCCTCACGGACAGGGCCGACCGACGAACACTGAAGCTTTCTTT	CASSPHGQGRPTNTEAFF
TRBV4-2	TRBJ2-3	TRBD2	.	TGTGCCAGCAGCCAAGCTAGCGGGGGTTCAGATACGCAGTATTTT	CASSQASGGSDTQYF
TRBV2	TRBJ1-1	.	.	TGTGCCAGCAGTGGGAGTCCGGGCGGACTGTACGCTTTCTTT	CASSGSPGGLYAFF
TRBV2	TRBJ2-1	TRBD2	.	TGTGCCAGCAGTGAATTGGGGACTAGCGGGAGATACAATGAGCAGTTCTTC	CASSELGTSGRYNEQFF
TRBV7-6	TRBJ2-1	TRBD1	.	TGTGCCAGCAGCCGACAGGGGGGCTCGAGGGATGAGCAGTTCTTC	CASSRQGGSRDEQFF
TRBV7-9	TRBJ1-5	.	few	TGTGCCAGCAGCCCTGAGGGTCAGCAGCCCCAGCATTTT	CASSPEGQQPQHF
TRBV28	TRBJ1-5	.	.	TGTGCCAGCAGCACCCTCGGCGGGGTTAGCAATCAGCCCCAGCATTTT	CASSTLGGVSNQPQHF
TRBV19	TRBJ2-7	.	once	TGTGCCAGTAGTATAAGGCTAGCTGTCCCCTACGAGCAGTACTTC	CASSIRLAVPYEQYF
TRBV5-1	TRBJ2-2	.	.	TGCGCCAGCAGCTTACAGGGCACCGGGGAGCTGTTTTTT	CASSLQGTGELFF
TRBV2	TRBJ2-7	.	.	TGTGCCAGCAAAGTTGGGGGGGGCTCATACGAGCAGTACTTC	CASKVGGGSYEQYF